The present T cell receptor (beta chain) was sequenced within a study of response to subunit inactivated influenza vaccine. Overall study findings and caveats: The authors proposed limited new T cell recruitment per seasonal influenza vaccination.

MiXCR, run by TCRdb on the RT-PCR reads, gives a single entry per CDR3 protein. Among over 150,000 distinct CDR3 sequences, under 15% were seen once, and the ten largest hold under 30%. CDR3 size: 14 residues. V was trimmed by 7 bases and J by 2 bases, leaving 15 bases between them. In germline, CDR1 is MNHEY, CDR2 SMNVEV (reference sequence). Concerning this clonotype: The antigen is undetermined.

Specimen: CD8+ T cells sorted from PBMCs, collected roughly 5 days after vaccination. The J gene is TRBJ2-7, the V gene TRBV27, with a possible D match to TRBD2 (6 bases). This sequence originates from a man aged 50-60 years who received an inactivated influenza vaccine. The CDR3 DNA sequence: TGTGCCAGCAAGCTGGGTGGAGGGACCTACGAGCAGTACTTC. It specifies CASKLGGGTYEQYF.